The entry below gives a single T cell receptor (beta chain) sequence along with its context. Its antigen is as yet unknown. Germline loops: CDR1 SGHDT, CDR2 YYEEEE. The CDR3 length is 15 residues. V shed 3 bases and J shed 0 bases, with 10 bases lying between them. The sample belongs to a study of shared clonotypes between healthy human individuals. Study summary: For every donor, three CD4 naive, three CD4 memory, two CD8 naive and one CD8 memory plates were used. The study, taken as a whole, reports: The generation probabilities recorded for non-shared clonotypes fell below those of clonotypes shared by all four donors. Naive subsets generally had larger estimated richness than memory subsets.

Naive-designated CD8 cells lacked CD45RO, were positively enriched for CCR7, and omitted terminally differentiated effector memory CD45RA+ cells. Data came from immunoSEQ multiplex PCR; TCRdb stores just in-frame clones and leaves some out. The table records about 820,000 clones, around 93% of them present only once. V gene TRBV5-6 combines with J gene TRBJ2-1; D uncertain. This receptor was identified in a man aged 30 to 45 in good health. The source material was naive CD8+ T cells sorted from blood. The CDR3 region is CASSSLVSSYNEQFF. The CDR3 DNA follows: TGTGCCAGCAGCTCCCTTGTTAGCTCCTACAATGAGCAGTTCTTC. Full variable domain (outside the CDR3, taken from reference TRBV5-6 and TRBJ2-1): DAGVTQSPTHLIKTRGQQVTLRCSPKSGHDTVSWYQQALGQGPQFIFQYYEEEERQRGNFPDRFSGHQFPNYSSELNVNALLLGDSALYLCASSSLVSSYNEQFFGPGTRLTVL.